The T cell receptor beta chain under discussion was sequenced for a study of regulatory T cells in long-lasting Graves disease (dated by TCRdb to the early 2020s). Context from the whole study: Patients with newly diagnosed Graves' disease had been on antithyroid drugs for under 3 months. This study used TCR sequencing and RNA sequencing of peripheral blood to compare persistent Graves' disease patients against newly diagnosed Graves' disease patients. The study was conducted in China and was registered as a clinical trial. A total of 35 or so samples were covered by TCR sequencing, comprising roughly 13 persistent and 20 or so newly diagnosed Graves' disease patients. Overall study outcomes, separate from this receptor: TRBV28, TRBJ1-2 and TRBJ2-5 were preferentially used in persistent disease, while TRBV20-1 and TRBJ2-1 were favored in newly diagnosed disease. Lower TCR Shannon entropy and fewer highly expanded clones were observed in persistent Graves' disease patients than in newly diagnosed patients, which suggested clonal expansion. Because the primary lesion, thyroid tissue, could not be accessed, the study looked at peripheral blood alone. The authors acknowledged the small sample size as a limitation that may reduce accuracy. Sequencing and analysis were restricted to the TCR beta chain. Patients with persistent disease shared more public clonotypes (about 3,000) than newly diagnosed patients did (966).

This clonotype has a count of ten or more. The antigen this receptor binds is unknown. Per-base qualities were not stored, and no clone one base away is much larger. The time point label of this sample denotes: newly diagnosed GD, antithyroid drugs for less than 3 months. For both TCR sequencing and RNA sequencing, RNA was extracted from PBMCs in TRIzol. The diagnosis of Graves' disease followed American Thyroid Association guidelines. Patients for the study were recruited at an endocrinology department in Xi'an, China. From each patient, about 9 milliliters of peripheral blood was collected into an EDTA anticoagulant tube. Ficoll Paque Plus density gradient separation was used to isolate PBMCs, and no further T cell sorting was done. RNA quality was checked with an Agilent 2100 Bioanalyzer and agarose gel, and concentration with a NanoDrop 2000. The cysteine opens and the phenylalanine closes a CDR3 of 16 amino acids. Solely the CDR3 DNA is kept, with 48 bases framed from the first base. At the junction V is shortened by 5 bases and J by 8 bases, with 24 bases in between. CDR1 MNHEY and CDR2 SMNVEV are derived from the germline V gene (reference sequence).

To prepare the library, multiplex PCR was applied. Sequenced using an Illumina HiSeq 4000. iRepertoire HTBI primers and Arm-PCR amplification of CDR3 regions were used to construct TCR beta libraries. Before sequencing, the PCR products went through gel purification. Turning to the authors' computational methods: Gene usage analysis of CDR3 amino acid clonotypes relied on the roughly 58 TRBV and around 14 TRBJ segments identified across samples. Filtered high-quality paired reads were merged into contigs using COPE and FqMerger. BLAST was used to align contigs to IMGT TRBV, TRBD and TRBJ reference genes, and CDR3 was defined according to IMGT. Highly expanded clones were defined as clonotypes with a frequency above 0.1%. Shannon entropy served as the measure of repertoire diversity, while the Gini coefficient captured V-J evenness. A clonotype was considered public if more than one individual shared it. Using fastp at Q25 and MiXCR, TCRdb reprocessed the public reads and kept productive beta chains. Each CDR3 protein gets just one entry, which takes the most common genes and DNA from the rows behind it. V and J calls and clone size were set by TCRdb, not the authors. This sample lists roughly 560,000 distinct CDR3 sequences; 16% were detected once. 25% of the sample comes from the top ten.

These records were also assigned to another study, of T cells in Graves' hyperthyroidism and ophthalmopathy. As that second paper reports: A patient counted as having stable Graves' hyperthyroidism if no progression to ophthalmopathy occurred over 18 months of follow-up. The hyperthyroidism patients were between 18 and 65 years old and newly diagnosed, with a disease duration of less than 2 months. The study excluded patients with uncontrolled infections, other autoimmune diseases, pregnancy or lactation. Diagnoses relied on clinical symptoms, serum thyroxine and TRAb, thyroid ultrasound and orbital computed tomography. A first-round RT-PCR of the TCR CDR3 used the HTBI primer set with the Qiagen OneStep RT-PCR kit. Most expanded thyroid clonotypes (frequency above 0.001) were also detected in blood, suggesting blood repertoires may reflect thyroid immune responses. In cross-validation, a model built on a 13 V-J signature told ophthalmopathy apart from stable hyperthyroidism with about 90% sensitivity and about 81% specificity, and in testing the same model reached 80%/75%. During validation, the model predicted progression to ophthalmopathy a median of roughly 7.1 months ahead of onset, with around 70% sensitivity and 72% to 85% specificity. TCR V-J signatures able to tell the groups apart were searched for in a discovery cohort of 100 or so patients, of whom fewer than 45 had Graves' ophthalmopathy and more than 55 had stable Graves' hyperthyroidism. Prospective prediction of ophthalmopathy was tested in an independent validation cohort consisting of some 20 hyperthyroidism patients and around 17 patients who later progressed to ophthalmopathy. For training and testing, the 80 to 100 patients in the discovery cohort were randomly divided in a 7:3 ratio. Thyroid tissue and blood T-cell repertoires from several Graves' hyperthyroidism patients were also compared in the study. Following sampling, methimazole starting at 30 mg daily was given to hyperthyroidism patients, and high-dose intravenous methylprednisolone was given to ophthalmopathy patients. Libraries were constructed in a second round of multiplex PCR, after which size selection and purification were carried out. Paired-end sequencing of the libraries was performed with 100 bp reads on an Illumina HiSeq2000. Raw data were processed with SOAPnuke, discarding reads with adapters, uncalled bases, mean Phred below 15, or no exact constant-primer or identifier match. High-quality paired reads were merged using COPE v1.2.5, and each unique nucleotide sequence was defined as a clonotype. MiTCR v1.1 was used to align the clonotypes against IMGT TRBV, TRBD and TRBJ reference segments. The analysis included only V-J combinations with a frequency above 0.0001, which together covered over 98% of the repertoires. The TCS score was defined as the ratio of F50 (clonal expansion) to E x V (chaos), calculated using BLOSUM62-based TCRdist between CDR3 peptides within each V-J. Welch's t-statistics and random forest reduced roughly 500 V-J features to around 14, which were used in a naive Bayes classifier (R e1071). Sample size was not statistically predetermined, and investigators were not blinded to group allocation. The paper reports TCR Vbeta CDR3 sequencing of over 120 peripheral blood samples: under 45 ophthalmopathy, some 80 hyperthyroidism and around 17 progressor patients.

The rearrangement joined TRBV27 to TRBJ1-2; the D gene is perhaps TRBD1, from 5 matching bases. The sample here was peripheral blood mononuclear cells (PBMCs), taken at new diagnosis, from a patient treated with antithyroid drugs. The receptor comes from a woman aged 35-65 years with Graves disease. Donor details come from another sample of the same person, matched by shared clones. The nucleotides are TGTGCCAGCAGTCAGGCCCCAGGGACGGGTCCCCGGGGCTACACCTTC. Its coded protein is CASSQAPGTGPRGYTF.